Sequencing of this T cell receptor (beta chain) was carried out in a study of T cell responses to AZD1222 COVID-19 vaccine. Study-level results: Vaccine-associated CD4 TCRs spanned spike, dominant at 160-218 and 743-854.

The V and J ends lost 4 bases and 7 bases respectively, with 17 bases between them. This CDR3 contains 14 residues. In germline, CDR1 is SGDLS, CDR2 YYNGEE. Generated by immunoSEQ multiplex PCR, the TCRdb table keeps only in-frame clones and is missing some. The sample has about 190,000 clones; about 92% are singletons. On this clone itself: Its specificity is not known.

This sample comprised peripheral blood, obtained on day 0 of AZD1222 vaccination. The TCR was taken from an adult in good health. The rearrangement joins TRBV9 to TRBJ1-2; D not resolved. CDR3 sequence reads: CASSPQDALAGYTF. CDR3 sequence (DNA): TGTGCCAGCAGCCCCCAGGACGCCCTAGCTGGCTACACCTTC.